This T cell receptor beta chain was retrieved from a study of blood T cell repertoires in COVID-19. Study as a whole: Donors in the United States, Italy and Spain gave samples during acute or convalescent COVID-19.

This table comes from immunoSEQ multiplex PCR, and its TCRdb copy is limited to in-frame clones, with some not included. The profile covers 40,000 to 65,000 clones, with more than 60% appearing a single time and 15% taken by the ten largest. The source is a human donor with active or convalescent COVID-19. The donor label of this sample is uncertain. The sequencing input was peripheral blood.

The CDR3 protein is CASSPGHYEQYF. CDR3 DNA sequence: TGTGCCAGCAGCCCAGGCCACTACGAGCAGTACTTC. This chain connects TRBV6-6 to TRBJ2-7, with no clear D. The CDR3 is 12 residues long. Between the trimmed V and J ends, which lost 6 bases and 3 bases, there was a span of 9 bases. Germline CDR1 MNHNY, CDR2 SVGAGI (reference sequence).